This T cell receptor (beta chain) stems from a study of T-cell memory formation after mild COVID-19. TCR alpha and TCR beta cDNA libraries carrying sample barcodes and UMIs came from 5'RACE with constant-segment primers. TCRdb ran MiXCR on the 5' RACE reads and lists one entry per CDR3 protein. The sample has 150,000 to 200,000 distinct CDR3 sequences, under 20% seen once. Germline CDR1 SGDLS, CDR2 YYNGEE. Trimming removed 4 bases from V and 4 bases from J, with 14 bases in between. This CDR3 region has 15 residues. Worth noting for this clonotype: Its antigen remains unidentified.

General study findings and limits: Cross-reactive memory seemingly joined, as some responding clones were found in pre-infection memory. Contracting clones, day 15 to 85, had balanced CD4/CD8, and later expanders favored CD4+. Among contracting clones, CD4+ were mainly CM/EM and CD8+ enriched in EMRA.

This chain connects TRBV9 to TRBJ2-2, with a weak D call TRBD1 (6 bases). This clonotype was obtained from an adult woman who had mild COVID-19 (a few samples of this study predate the infection). Cell type and time point are not known. Material: PBMCs or a T cell subset sorted from them (not recorded which). CDR3: CASSTRDIITGELFF. The CDR3 DNA reads as TGTGCCAGCAGCACCCGGGACATAATCACCGGGGAGCTGTTTTTT.